These T cell receptor beta chains were read from a single sample in a study of CD8 T cells in Susac syndrome. TCRdb itself ran the immunoSEQ multiplex PCR reads through MiXCR, one entry per CDR3 protein. The sample has around 150,000 distinct CDR3 sequences, approximately 95% seen once; the top ten hold 0.095% to 0.14%. The sample taken for sequencing was CD4+ T cells from PBMCs. These receptors were collected from a human donor with multiple sclerosis. Both conserved end residues are part of each CDR3. D genes are given only for firm matches. Clone size is given for some rows only: seen once, a few or many times, or a class if the clone is expanded.

V gene: TRBV29-1
D gene: NA
clone size: once
J gene: TRBJ2-7
CDR3 DNA: TGCAGCGTTGAAGAGGACCGCGAGCAGTACTTC
CDR3 protein: CSVEEDREQYF

V gene: TRBV7-7
D gene: TRBD2
clone size: NA
J gene: TRBJ2-7
CDR3 DNA: TGTGCTAGCAGCTTGGAACGGGGGGGAGAGAAGTACTTC
CDR3 protein: CASSLERGGEKYF

V gene: TRBV3-1
D gene: NA
clone size: NA
J gene: TRBJ1-1
CDR3 DNA: TGTGCCAGCAGCCGTCTCTCCCCCGGAGGGGGGAACACTGAAGCTTTCTTT
CDR3 protein: CASSRLSPGGGNTEAFF

V gene: TRBV29-1
D gene: NA
clone size: NA
J gene: TRBJ2-7
CDR3 DNA: TGCAGCGTTGGGACATGGAGCCTCTCCTACGAGCAGTACTTC
CDR3 protein: CSVGTWSLSYEQYF

V gene: TRBV13
D gene: NA
clone size: NA
J gene: TRBJ2-5
CDR3 DNA: TGTGCCAGCAGCCCAAACAGGGTCGGGGAGACCCAGTACTTC
CDR3 protein: CASSPNRVGETQYF

V gene: TRBV12-3/TRBV12-4
D gene: NA
clone size: NA
J gene: TRBJ1-5
CDR3 DNA: TGTGCCAGCAGTTTATATCTCTCTCAGCCCCAGCATTTT
CDR3 protein: CASSLYLSQPQHF

V gene: TRBV13
D gene: NA
clone size: NA
J gene: TRBJ1-1
CDR3 DNA: TGTGCCAGCAGCAACTACCTTCAGGGTTTGACTGAAGCTTTCTTT
CDR3 protein: CASSNYLQGLTEAFF

V gene: TRBV20-1
D gene: NA
clone size: NA
J gene: TRBJ1-6
CDR3 DNA: TGCAGTGCTAGGGGTCAGGGACCTAATTCACCCCTCCACTTT
CDR3 protein: CSARGQGPNSPLHF

V gene: TRBV15
D gene: TRBD2
clone size: once
J gene: TRBJ2-1
CDR3 DNA: TGTGCCACCAGCAGAGGGGGGACTAGCGGGAAAAAGGGGGAGCAGTTCTTC
CDR3 protein: CATSRGGTSGKKGEQFF

V gene: TRBV15
D gene: TRBD2
clone size: NA
J gene: TRBJ2-1
CDR3 DNA: TGTGCCACCAGCACTTTAGCGGGGGGCTCCTACAATGAGCAGTTCTTC
CDR3 protein: CATSTLAGGSYNEQFF

V gene: TRBV4-1
D gene: NA
clone size: NA
J gene: TRBJ2-5
CDR3 DNA: TGCGCCAGCAGCCTCGGGACTCCCCCGGAGACCCAGTACTTC
CDR3 protein: CASSLGTPPETQYF

V gene: TRBV12-3/TRBV12-4
D gene: NA
clone size: NA
J gene: TRBJ2-1
CDR3 DNA: TGTGCCAGCAGTTTTTCGATGTTCAATGAGCAGTTCTTC
CDR3 protein: CASSFSMFNEQFF

V gene: TRBV20-1
D gene: NA
clone size: NA
J gene: TRBJ2-1
CDR3 DNA: TGCAGTGCTAATCCCAGGGGTAATTTGAAAGAGCAGTTCTTC
CDR3 protein: CSANPRGNLKEQFF

V gene: TRBV27
D gene: TRBD2
clone size: NA
J gene: TRBJ2-2
CDR3 DNA: TGTGCCAGCAGTCTACTAGCGGGGAAGAACACCGGGGAGCTGTTTTTT
CDR3 protein: CASSLLAGKNTGELFF

V gene: TRBV6-2/TRBV6-3
D gene: TRBD1
clone size: NA
J gene: TRBJ2-1
CDR3 DNA: TGTGCCAGCAGTTACTCGAGAGGTCTGGGACAGGGGAATTATTCGTCCTACAATGAGCAGTTCTTC
CDR3 protein: CASSYSRGLGQGNYSSYNEQFF

V gene: TRBV28
D gene: NA
clone size: NA
J gene: TRBJ2-7
CDR3 DNA: TGTGCCAGCAGTCGGAACTCCTACGAGCAGTACTTC
CDR3 protein: CASSRNSYEQYF

V gene: TRBV4-1
D gene: NA
clone size: few
J gene: TRBJ1-1
CDR3 DNA: TGCGCCAGCAGCCAAGCCGGGGGCCTCACTGAAGCTTTCTTT
CDR3 protein: CASSQAGGLTEAFF

V gene: TRBV29-1
D gene: NA
clone size: NA
J gene: TRBJ2-2
CDR3 DNA: TGCAGCGTTCGTTCCAAACGATCGAACACCGGGGAGCTGTTTTTT
CDR3 protein: CSVRSKRSNTGELFF

V gene: TRBV3-1
D gene: NA
clone size: NA
J gene: TRBJ2-7
CDR3 DNA: TGTGCCAGCAGCCCATCCCCTACCTACGAGCAGTACTTC
CDR3 protein: CASSPSPTYEQYF

V gene: TRBV7-2
D gene: TRBD1
clone size: NA
J gene: TRBJ2-1
CDR3 DNA: TGTGCCAGCAGCATCCGGGACAGCGTTTACAATGAGCAGTTCTTC
CDR3 protein: CASSIRDSVYNEQFF

V gene: TRBV5-6
D gene: TRBD1
clone size: NA
J gene: TRBJ2-7
CDR3 DNA: TGTGCCAGCACCTATGGACAGGTTTCCTACGAGCAGTACTTC
CDR3 protein: CASTYGQVSYEQYF

V gene: TRBV2
D gene: NA
clone size: NA
J gene: TRBJ2-3
CDR3 DNA: TGTGCCAGCAGTGAACGGAGGTCGGATACTAGCACAGATACGCAGTATTTT
CDR3 protein: CASSERRSDTSTDTQYF

V gene: TRBV27
D gene: NA
clone size: NA
J gene: TRBJ2-7
CDR3 DNA: TGTGCCAGCAAACGCTCTCAGGTATCAGAGCAGTACTTC
CDR3 protein: CASKRSQVSEQYF

V gene: TRBV9
D gene: NA
clone size: NA
J gene: TRBJ2-1
CDR3 DNA: TGTGCCAGCAGCGGCCCCCTTGGTGAGCAGTTCTTC
CDR3 protein: CASSGPLGEQFF

V gene: TRBV7-2
D gene: TRBD2
clone size: NA
J gene: TRBJ2-1
CDR3 DNA: TGTGCCAGCAGCTTAGCGGCTAGCGGGGTCTACAATGAGCAGTTCTTC
CDR3 protein: CASSLAASGVYNEQFF

V gene: TRBV30
D gene: NA
clone size: once
J gene: TRBJ1-2
CDR3 DNA: TGTGCCTGGAGTCTCCCTCAGGTGACGAACTATGGCTACACCTTC
CDR3 protein: CAWSLPQVTNYGYTF

V gene: TRBV29-1
D gene: TRBD1
clone size: NA
J gene: TRBJ1-2
CDR3 DNA: TGCAGCGTCGAGGGACAGCCCTATGGCTACACCTTC
CDR3 protein: CSVEGQPYGYTF

V gene: TRBV5-1
D gene: TRBD1
clone size: NA
J gene: TRBJ2-1
CDR3 DNA: TGCGCCAGCAGTTTAGGACAGGCGAATGAGCAGTTCTTC
CDR3 protein: CASSLGQANEQFF

V gene: TRBV3-1
D gene: NA
clone size: NA
J gene: TRBJ2-2
CDR3 DNA: TGTGCCAGCAGCCAAACACCCGGGGAGCTGTTTTTT
CDR3 protein: CASSQTPGELFF

V gene: TRBV20-1
D gene: NA
clone size: NA
J gene: TRBJ2-7
CDR3 DNA: TGCAGTGCTAGAGATGAGCCAGCGAGCTCCTACGAGCAGTACTTC
CDR3 protein: CSARDEPASSYEQYF

V gene: TRBV5-4
D gene: TRBD1
clone size: once
J gene: TRBJ2-1
CDR3 DNA: TGTGCCAGCAGGCGCAACAGGGGGCCCGTAAACCTGAATGAGCAGTTCTTC
CDR3 protein: CASRRNRGPVNLNEQFF

V gene: TRBV7-3
D gene: NA
clone size: NA
J gene: TRBJ2-5
CDR3 DNA: TGTGCCAGCAGCTTATTTGGCTTGGGTAAAGAGACCCAGTACTTC
CDR3 protein: CASSLFGLGKETQYF

V gene: TRBV29-1
D gene: NA
clone size: NA
J gene: TRBJ2-7
CDR3 DNA: TGCAGCGTGGCTCTACTTACGGGAACGGTCAGCTCCTACGAGCAGTACTTC
CDR3 protein: CSVALLTGTVSSYEQYF

V gene: TRBV18
D gene: NA
clone size: NA
J gene: TRBJ2-2
CDR3 DNA: TGTGCCAGCTCACCACCTGGTGCCGGGGAGCTGTTTTTT
CDR3 protein: CASSPPGAGELFF

V gene: TRBV12-3/TRBV12-4
D gene: NA
clone size: NA
J gene: TRBJ2-5
CDR3 DNA: TGTGCCAGCAGTTTAGGGTCCGCAGAGACCCAGTACTTC
CDR3 protein: CASSLGSAETQYF

V gene: TRBV28
D gene: NA
clone size: NA
J gene: TRBJ2-7
CDR3 DNA: TGTGCCAGCAGTTTATGGGGCCAGGGGCCTACGTCCGGCTACGAGCAGTACTTC
CDR3 protein: CASSLWGQGPTSGYEQYF

V gene: TRBV12-3/TRBV12-4
D gene: TRBD1
clone size: NA
J gene: TRBJ1-2
CDR3 DNA: TGTGCCAGCAGCCCCACAGGGGACAACTATGGCTACACCTTC
CDR3 protein: CASSPTGDNYGYTF

V gene: TRBV3-1
D gene: NA
clone size: NA
J gene: TRBJ2-5
CDR3 DNA: TGTGCCAGCAGGCGACAGGATTTCATCTGGACCCAGTACTTC
CDR3 protein: CASRRQDFIWTQYF

V gene: TRBV20-1
D gene: NA
clone size: NA
J gene: TRBJ2-3
CDR3 DNA: TGCAGTGCTAGAGTTGTGGGGTGGAATACGCAGTATTTT
CDR3 protein: CSARVVGWNTQYF

V gene: TRBV5-1
D gene: NA
clone size: NA
J gene: TRBJ2-6
CDR3 DNA: TGCGCCAGCAGCTTTGGCCACACCAACTCTGGGGCCAACGTCCTGACTTTC
CDR3 protein: CASSFGHTNSGANVLTF